One and the same sample provided the 26 T cell receptor beta chains below, sequenced in a study of blood T cell repertoires in COVID-19. Only in-frame clones appear in the TCRdb table, and some are missing; sequencing was by immunoSEQ multiplex PCR. The table shows about 250,000 clones, with about 91% occurring only once. Sequenced material: peripheral blood. Receptors were obtained from a woman aged 25-40 years with COVID-19, enrolled during active disease.

The chain links TRBV28 to TRBJ2-3; maybe TRBD1 (6 bases). Germline loops: CDR1 MDHEN, CDR2 SYDVKM. The CDR3 is 16 amino acids. Trimming cost V 3 bases and J 0 bases, with 13 bases left between them. CDR3 sequence: CASSFSWQGSTDTQYF. DNA for the CDR3: TGTGCCAGCAGTTTCAGTTGGCAGGGGAGCACAGATACGCAGTATTTT.

The chain recombines TRBV27 with TRBJ1-1; no firm D call. The germline gives CDR1 MNHEY, CDR2 SMNVEV (reference sequence). This CDR3 comprises 15 residues. Trimming left V 4 bases short and J 0 bases short, with 12 bases between. CDR3 loop: CASSSYGGMNTEAFF. DNA for the CDR3: TGTGCCAGCAGTTCATACGGCGGAATGAACACTGAAGCTTTCTTT.

V usage is TRBV2 and J usage is TRBJ1-2; D unresolved. Per germline, CDR1 SNHLY and CDR2 FYNNEI. V gave up 6 bases and J gave up 6 bases, with 8 bases separating them. The CDR3 covers 11 residues. As DNA, the CDR3 is TGTGCCAGCAGCTTAGCGCATGGCTACACCTTC. It encodes CASSLAHGYTF.

The rearrangement links TRBV24-1 to TRBJ2-3; 10 nucleotides align to TRBD1. Looked up from germline, CDR1 is KGHDR and CDR2 is SFDVKD. V trimming: 3 bases; J trimming: 4 bases; junction bases outside the gene matches: 6. This CDR3 region has 16 residues. The CDR3 reads CATSDPGTGDPDTQYF. As DNA, the CDR3 is TGTGCCACCAGTGATCCCGGGACAGGGGACCCAGATACGCAGTATTTT.

This sequence joins TRBV4-2 and TRBJ2-3, with a weak D call TRBD2 (5 bases). The CDR3 is 14 amino acids. Germline V CDR1 and CDR2: LGHNA, YNFKEQ. V was trimmed by 0 bases and J by 1 base, leaving 5 bases between them. The CDR3 reads CASSQDSGTDTQYF. The CDR3 coding sequence is TGTGCCAGCAGCCAAGATAGCGGCACAGATACGCAGTATTTT.

This rearrangement joins TRBV27 to TRBJ2-7; 7 nucleotides match TRBD1. The CDR3 length is 16 residues. Per germline, CDR1 MNHEY and CDR2 SMNVEV (reference sequence). With V trimmed by 5 bases and J by 4 bases, 14 bases remained unmatched. CDR3 DNA sequence: TGTGCCAGCAGTCCCGCCGGGACAGAAAGTGTGTACGAGCAGTACGTC. It specifies CASSPAGTESVYEQYV.

The J gene is TRBJ2-7, the V gene TRBV6-5; D remains unclear. The CDR3 spans 11 residues. V shed 0 bases and J shed 7 bases, with 4 bases lying between them. Germline CDR1 is MNHEY and CDR2 is SVGAGI. The CDR3 DNA reads TGTGCCAGCAGTTACTCTTCAGAGCAGTACTTC. This gives the protein CASSYSSEQYF.

V usage is TRBV11-2 and J usage is TRBJ2-7, with 13 bases identical to TRBD2. The CDR3 contains 17 residues. Germline values: CDR1 SGHAT, CDR2 FQNNGV. J was trimmed by 1 base and V by 5 bases; bases with no gene match: 8. This CDR3 reads CASSRTSGSRISYEQYV. DNA of the CDR3: TGTGCCAGCAGCCGGACTAGCGGGAGTAGGATATCCTACGAGCAGTACGTC.

V gene TRBV5-1 combines with J gene TRBJ2-1, with TRBD2 identical over 8 bases. With 4 bases clipped from V and 7 bases from J, the junction kept 16 bases outside the gene matches. Germline V CDR1 and CDR2: SGHRS, YFSETQ. CDR3 size: 17 residues. CDR3 region: CASSPSSGSGTPNEQFF. The CDR3, as DNA: TGCGCCAGCAGCCCCTCAAGCGGGAGCGGGACTCCAAATGAGCAGTTCTTC.

The CDR3, as DNA: TGTGCCAGCAGTTCAACATCGAACACCGGGGAGCTGTTTTTT. This gives the protein CASSSTSNTGELFF. This sequence joins TRBV6-6 and TRBJ2-2; no definite D call. This CDR3 region has 14 residues. Germline V CDR1 and CDR2: MNHNY, SVGAGI (reference sequence). V lost 4 bases, J lost 0 bases, and 6 bases lay in between.

The chain combines TRBV11-2 with TRBJ2-7; 13 bases are shared with TRBD2. The germline V gene has CDR1 SGHAT and CDR2 FQNNGV. V trimming: 4 bases; J trimming: 3 bases; junction bases outside the gene matches: 6. The CDR3 consists of 16 residues. Here the CDR3 DNA reads TGTGCCAGCAGCTCAAGGACTAGCGGGAGTAGCTACGAGCAGTACGTC. Residues: CASSSRTSGSSYEQYV.

The chain employs TRBV5-6 and TRBJ2-7; 9 bases match TRBD2. Germline V gene data show CDR1 as SGHDT and CDR2 as YYEEEE. The CDR3 totals 15 residues. V shed 1 base and J 3 bases; nucleotides not matched to a gene: 5. This chain's CDR3 is CASSLSLAGFYEQYF. In DNA, the CDR3 is TGTGCCAGCAGCTTGTCTCTAGCGGGGTTCTACGAGCAGTACTTC. Drawing the rest from reference TRBV5-6 and TRBJ2-7, the complete variable domain is DAGVTQSPTHLIKTRGQQVTLRCSPKSGHDTVSWYQQALGQGPQFIFQYYEEEERQRGNFPDRFSGHQFPNYSSELNVNALLLGDSALYLCASSLSLAGFYEQYFGPGTRLTVT.

The V and J genes are TRBV4-1 and TRBJ1-6; possibly TRBD1 for D (5 bases). Germline CDR1 MGHRA, CDR2 YSYEKL. The CDR3 runs to 15 residues. The V gene lost 1 base and the J gene lost 1 base, with 5 bases spanning the gap. The CDR3 DNA reads TGCGCCAGCAGCCAAGGACAGTCCTATAATTCACCCCTCCACTTT. Translated, it gives CASSQGQSYNSPLHF.

The chain joins TRBV20-1 to TRBJ2-2; 8 bases agree with TRBD2. The CDR3 spans 15 residues. The J segment lost 7 bases and the V segment lost 3 bases, leaving 10 bases of the junction unmatched. CDR1 is DFQATT and CDR2 is SNEGSKA in the germline V gene (reference sequence). CDR3 residues: CSASTGGADGGELFF. CDR3 DNA: TGCAGTGCTAGTACCGGGGGGGCCGATGGCGGGGAGCTGTTTTTT.

The chain uses TRBV6-5 and TRBJ2-1, with TRBD2 matching 9 bases. The germline CDR1 and CDR2 sequences are MNHEY and SVGAGI. Germline trimming cut 8 bases from V and 9 bases from J; bases unmatched to any gene: 14. The CDR3 spans 15 residues. Here the CDR3 reads CASQAYSGRQGEQFF. CDR3 bases: TGTGCCAGCCAAGCTTATAGCGGGAGACAGGGTGAGCAGTTCTTC.

The rearrangement uses TRBV21-1 and TRBJ2-3; TRBD2, the table's D call, lacks a check against the DNA. TRBV21-1 is designated a pseudogene. The CDR3 covers 15 residues. In nucleotides, the CDR3 is TGTGCCAGATACTCTCCCGTGGAGGGAGCAGATACGCAGTATTTT. This sequence encodes CARYSPVEGADTQYF.

V is TRBV6-5 and J is TRBJ1-1; 8 bases fit TRBD1. Germline V gene sequence: CDR1 MNHEY, CDR2 SVGAGI. The CDR3 runs to 13 residues. Losses at the gene ends were 11 bases for V and 4 bases for J; bases not matched to a gene: 9. CDR3 sequence reads: CAATRGLSTEAFF. The CDR3 nucleotides are TGTGCCGCCACCAGGGGGCTGAGCACTGAAGCTTTCTTT.

In its sample, this clone was seen a few times. V gene TRBV19 combines with J gene TRBJ1-3; D is possibly TRBD1 (5 bases). V shed 6 bases and J shed 0 bases, with 12 bases lying between them. This CDR3 is built from 15 residues. The V gene's germline CDR1 is LNHDA and CDR2 SQIVND (reference sequence). The CDR3 loop is CASRDRGPSGNTIYF. CDR3 coding DNA: TGTGCCAGTAGGGATAGGGGCCCCTCTGGAAACACCATATATTTT.

This clone was detected a few times. The chain has TRBV7-8 and TRBJ1-1; D might be TRBD1 (6 bases). There are 18 residues in the CDR3. V lost 2 bases and J lost 4, with 23 bases in between. CDR1 and CDR2 (germline): SGHVS, FQNEAQ. As DNA, the CDR3 is TGTGCCAGCAGCTTAAGGATGGGGACACCTTATATAATCACTGAAGCTTTCTTT. Its protein is CASSLRMGTPYIITEAFF.

V is TRBV27 and J is TRBJ2-2; D remains ambiguous. Per germline, CDR1 MNHEY and CDR2 SMNVEV (reference sequence). The CDR3 length is 13 residues. With 0 bases removed from V and 5 bases from J, the gap between germline ends came to 4 bases. The CDR3 sequence is CASSLSSTGELFF. The CDR3 nucleotides read TGTGCCAGCAGTTTATCGTCGACCGGGGAGCTGTTTTTT.

This clone was seen more than once but under ten times. The chain is built from TRBV4-1 and TRBJ2-2; TRBD2 aligns across 10 bases. CDR1 MGHRA and CDR2 YSYEKL come from the germline V gene. V lost 5 bases and J lost 6; bases outside the gene matches: 6. The CDR3 has 15 residues. CDR3 protein: CASSTPSGGAGELFF. CDR3 in DNA: TGCGCCAGCAGCACCCCTAGCGGGGGTGCCGGGGAGCTGTTTTTT.

This sequence joins TRBV29-1 and TRBJ2-1; 10 bases are shared with TRBD2. Trimming took 1 base from V and 0 from J; bases not matched to a gene: 6. This CDR3 spans 17 amino acids. In germline, CDR1 is SQVTM, CDR2 ANQGSEA. In nucleotides, the CDR3 is TGCAGCGTTGAAGGTGGGAGACTAGCGGGCTCCTACAATGAGCAGTTCTTC. This codes for CSVEGGRLAGSYNEQFF.

V is TRBV12-3 or TRBV12-4 and J is TRBJ1-2; D is unresolved. There are 13 residues in the CDR3. V dropped 6 bases and J dropped 2 bases, with 10 bases sitting between them. The CDR3 spells CASRPTANYGYTF. As DNA, the CDR3 is TGTGCCAGCAGACCTACAGCCAACTATGGCTACACCTTC.

J is TRBJ1-5 and V is TRBV4-1, with D hard to call. The germline CDR1 and CDR2 sequences are MGHRA and YSYEKL. Trimming took off 1 base at V and 2 bases at J, with 15 bases between the two ends. The length of the CDR3 is 17 residues. The CDR3 region is CASSQAVAGLGNQPQHF. CDR3 nucleotides: TGCGCCAGCAGCCAAGCGGTAGCGGGGTTGGGCAATCAGCCCCAGCATTTT.

The chain recombines TRBV10-1 with TRBJ2-1; 10 positions agree with TRBD1. V lost 10 bases, J lost 4 bases, and 10 bases stayed unmatched. The length of the CDR3 is 15 residues. The germline V gene has CDR1 WNHNN and CDR2 SYGVQD (reference sequence). The CDR3 DNA sequence: TGCGCCAACAACCTTCGGGACAGGGGATACAATGAGCAGTTCTTC. Amino acids: CANNLRDRGYNEQFF.

The chain joins TRBV2 to TRBJ2-3, with 13 positions matching TRBD2. This CDR3 has 14 residues. Germline CDR1 is SNHLY and CDR2 is FYNNEI. J gave up 4 bases and V 8 bases, and 3 bases lay outside the gene matches. The CDR3 DNA follows: TGTGCCAGCCCACTAGCGGGGGGGCCAGATACGCAGTATTTT. Translating gives CASPLAGGPDTQYF.